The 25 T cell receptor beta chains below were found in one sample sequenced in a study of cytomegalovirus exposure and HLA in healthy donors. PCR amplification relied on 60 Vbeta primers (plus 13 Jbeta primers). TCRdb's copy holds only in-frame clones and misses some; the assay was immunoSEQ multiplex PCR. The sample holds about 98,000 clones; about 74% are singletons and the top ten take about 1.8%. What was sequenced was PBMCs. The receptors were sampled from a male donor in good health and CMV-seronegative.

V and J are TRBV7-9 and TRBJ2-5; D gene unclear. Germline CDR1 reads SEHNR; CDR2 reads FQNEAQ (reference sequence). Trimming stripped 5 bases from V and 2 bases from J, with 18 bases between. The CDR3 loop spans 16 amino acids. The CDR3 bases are TGTGCCAGCAGCCCTCCCCCTTACAGAATTCAAGAGACCCAGTACTTC. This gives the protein CASSPPPYRIQETQYF.

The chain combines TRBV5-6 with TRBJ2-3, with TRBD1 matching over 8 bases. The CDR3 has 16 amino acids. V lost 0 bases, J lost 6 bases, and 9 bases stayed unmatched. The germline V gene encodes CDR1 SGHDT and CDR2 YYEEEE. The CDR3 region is CASSLVQGAWADTQYF. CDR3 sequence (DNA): TGTGCCAGCAGCTTGGTGCAGGGGGCTTGGGCCGATACGCAGTATTTT.

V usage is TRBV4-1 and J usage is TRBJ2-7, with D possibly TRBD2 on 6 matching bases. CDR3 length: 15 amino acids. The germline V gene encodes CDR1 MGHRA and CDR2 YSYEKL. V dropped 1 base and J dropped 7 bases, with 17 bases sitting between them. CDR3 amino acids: CASSQVYPKSGEQYF. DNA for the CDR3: TGCGCCAGCAGCCAAGTTTATCCCAAGAGCGGGGAGCAGTACTTC.

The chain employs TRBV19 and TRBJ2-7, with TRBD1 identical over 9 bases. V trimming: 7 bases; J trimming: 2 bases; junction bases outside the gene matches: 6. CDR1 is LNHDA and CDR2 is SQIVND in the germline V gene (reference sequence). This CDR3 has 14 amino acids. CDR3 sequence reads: CASKPGQGAYEQYF. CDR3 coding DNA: TGTGCCAGTAAACCGGGACAGGGAGCCTACGAGCAGTACTTC.

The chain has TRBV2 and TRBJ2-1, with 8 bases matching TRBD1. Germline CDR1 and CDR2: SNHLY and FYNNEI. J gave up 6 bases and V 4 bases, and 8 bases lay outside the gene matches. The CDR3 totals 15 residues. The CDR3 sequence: CASSGDRSYTNEQFF. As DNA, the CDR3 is TGTGCCAGCAGTGGGGACAGGAGCTATACCAATGAGCAGTTCTTC.

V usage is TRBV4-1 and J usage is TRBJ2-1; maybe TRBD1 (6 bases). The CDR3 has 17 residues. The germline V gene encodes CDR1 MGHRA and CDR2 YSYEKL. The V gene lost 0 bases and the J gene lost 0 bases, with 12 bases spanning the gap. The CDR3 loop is CASSQEQGPSSYNEQFF. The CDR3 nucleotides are TGCGCCAGCAGCCAAGAGCAGGGGCCGAGCTCCTACAATGAGCAGTTCTTC.

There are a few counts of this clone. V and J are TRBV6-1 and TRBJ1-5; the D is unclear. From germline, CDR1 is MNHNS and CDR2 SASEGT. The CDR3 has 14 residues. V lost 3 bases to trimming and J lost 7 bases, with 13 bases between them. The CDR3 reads CASSDLWERQPQHF. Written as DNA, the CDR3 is TGTGCCAGCAGTGATTTGTGGGAGCGACAGCCCCAGCATTTT.

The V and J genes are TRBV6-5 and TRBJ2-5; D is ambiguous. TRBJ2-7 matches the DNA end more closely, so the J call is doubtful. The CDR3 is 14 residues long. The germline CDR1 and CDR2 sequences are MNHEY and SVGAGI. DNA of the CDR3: TGTGCCAGCAGTCCGGGCGCTAGCTCCTACGAGCAGTACTTC. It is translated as CASSPGASSYEQYF.

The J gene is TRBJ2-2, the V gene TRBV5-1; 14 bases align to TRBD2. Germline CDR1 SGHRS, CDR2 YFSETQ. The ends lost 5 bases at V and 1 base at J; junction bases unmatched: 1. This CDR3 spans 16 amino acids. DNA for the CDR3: TGCGCCAGCAGAGGGACTAGCGGGAGGAACACCGGGGAGCTGTTTTTT. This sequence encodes CASRGTSGRNTGELFF.

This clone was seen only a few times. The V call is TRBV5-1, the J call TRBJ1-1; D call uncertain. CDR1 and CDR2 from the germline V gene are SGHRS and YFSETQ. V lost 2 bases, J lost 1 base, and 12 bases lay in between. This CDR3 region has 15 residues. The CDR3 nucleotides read TGCGCCAGCAGCTTTTTCCAACAGTCGAACACTGAAGCTTTCTTT. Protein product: CASSFFQQSNTEAFF.

CDR3 in DNA: TGCGCCAGCAGTTTTGCCGGGACAGGCCAATCTGGGGCCAACGTCCTGACTTTC. Amino acids: CASSFAGTGQSGANVLTF. The J gene is TRBJ2-6, the V gene TRBV5-1, with 8 bases lining up with TRBD1. Germline CDR1 and CDR2: SGHRS and YFSETQ. The CDR3 totals 18 residues. J was trimmed by 1 base and V by 5 bases; bases with no gene match: 11.

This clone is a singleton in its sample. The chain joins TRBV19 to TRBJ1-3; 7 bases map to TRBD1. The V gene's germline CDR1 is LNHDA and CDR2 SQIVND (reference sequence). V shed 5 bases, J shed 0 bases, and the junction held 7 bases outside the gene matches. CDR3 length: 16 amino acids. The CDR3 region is CASSSGTVPSGNTIYF. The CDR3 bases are TGTGCCAGTAGTTCCGGGACAGTGCCCTCTGGAAACACCATATATTTT.

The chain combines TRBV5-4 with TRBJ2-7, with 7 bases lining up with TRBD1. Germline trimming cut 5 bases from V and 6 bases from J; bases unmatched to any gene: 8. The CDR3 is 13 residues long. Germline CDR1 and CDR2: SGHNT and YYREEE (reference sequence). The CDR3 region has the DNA TGTGCCAGCAGGGGACAGAGATCTGCCGAGCAGTACTTC. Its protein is CASRGQRSAEQYF.

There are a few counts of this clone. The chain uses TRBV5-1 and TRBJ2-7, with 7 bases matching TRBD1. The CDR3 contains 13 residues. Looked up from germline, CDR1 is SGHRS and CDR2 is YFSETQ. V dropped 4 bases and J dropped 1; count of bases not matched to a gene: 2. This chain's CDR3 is CASSRGQSYEQYF. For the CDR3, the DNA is TGCGCCAGCAGCAGGGGACAGTCCTACGAGCAGTACTTC. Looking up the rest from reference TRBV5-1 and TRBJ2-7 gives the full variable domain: KAGVTQTPRYLIKTRGQQVTLSCSPISGHRSVSWYQQTPGQGLQFLFEYFSETQRNKGNFPGRFSGRQFSNSRSEMNVSTLELGDSALYLCASSRGQSYEQYFGPGTRLTVT.

CDR3 protein: CASSWTGGGNQPQHF. Written as DNA, the CDR3 is TGTGCCAGCAGTTGGACAGGGGGCGGCAATCAGCCCCAGCATTTT. The chain employs TRBV6-6 and TRBJ1-5, with 11 positions matching TRBD1. Losses at the gene ends were 4 bases for V and 2 bases for J; bases not matched to a gene: 1. The CDR3 runs 15 residues. Germline V gene data show CDR1 as MNHNY and CDR2 as SVGAGI (reference sequence).

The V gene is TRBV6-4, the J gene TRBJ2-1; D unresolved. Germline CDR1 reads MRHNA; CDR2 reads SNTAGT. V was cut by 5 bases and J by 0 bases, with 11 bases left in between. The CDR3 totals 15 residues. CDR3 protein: CASSMTYHSYNEQFF. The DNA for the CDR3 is TGTGCCAGCAGTATGACTTATCACTCCTACAATGAGCAGTTCTTC.

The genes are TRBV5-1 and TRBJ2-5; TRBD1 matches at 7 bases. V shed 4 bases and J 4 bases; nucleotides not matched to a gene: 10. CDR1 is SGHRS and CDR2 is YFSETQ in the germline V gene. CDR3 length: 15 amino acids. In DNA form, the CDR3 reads TGCGCCAGCAGCCAAAACCCGGACAGGCTAGAGACCCAGTACTTC. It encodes CASSQNPDRLETQYF.

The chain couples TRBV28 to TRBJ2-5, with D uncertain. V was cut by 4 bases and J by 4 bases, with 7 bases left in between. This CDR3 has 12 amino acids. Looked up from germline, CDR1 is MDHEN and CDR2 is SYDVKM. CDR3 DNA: TGTGCCAGCAGTTCAGTACGAGAGACCCAGTACTTC. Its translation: CASSSVRETQYF.

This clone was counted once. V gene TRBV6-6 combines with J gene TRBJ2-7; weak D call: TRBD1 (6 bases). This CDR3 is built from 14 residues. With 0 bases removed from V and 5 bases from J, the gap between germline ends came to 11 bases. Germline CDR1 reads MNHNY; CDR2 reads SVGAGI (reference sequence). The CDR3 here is CASSYSTQGDEQYF. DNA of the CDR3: TGTGCCAGCAGTTACTCGACACAGGGTGACGAGCAGTACTTC.

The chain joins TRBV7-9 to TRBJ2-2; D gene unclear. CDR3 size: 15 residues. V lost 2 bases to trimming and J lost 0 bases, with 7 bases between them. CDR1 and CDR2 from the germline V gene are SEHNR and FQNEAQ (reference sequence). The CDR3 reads CASSLHSSNTGELFF. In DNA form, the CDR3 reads TGTGCCAGCAGCTTACACAGCTCGAACACCGGGGAGCTGTTTTTT.

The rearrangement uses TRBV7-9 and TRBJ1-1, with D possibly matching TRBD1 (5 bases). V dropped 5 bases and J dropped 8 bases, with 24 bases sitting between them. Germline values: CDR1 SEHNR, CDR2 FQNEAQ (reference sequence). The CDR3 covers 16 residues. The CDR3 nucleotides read TGTGCCAGCAGCGTTATCGGATCCTTGGGGGGAGCCGAAGCTTTCTTT. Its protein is CASSVIGSLGGAEAFF.

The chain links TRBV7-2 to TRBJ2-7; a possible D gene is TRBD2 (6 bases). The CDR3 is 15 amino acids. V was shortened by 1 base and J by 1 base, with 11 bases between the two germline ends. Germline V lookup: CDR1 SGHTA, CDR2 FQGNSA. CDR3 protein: CASSLGLVGSYEQYF. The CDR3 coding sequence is TGTGCCAGCAGCTTAGGACTAGTAGGGTCCTACGAGCAGTACTTC.

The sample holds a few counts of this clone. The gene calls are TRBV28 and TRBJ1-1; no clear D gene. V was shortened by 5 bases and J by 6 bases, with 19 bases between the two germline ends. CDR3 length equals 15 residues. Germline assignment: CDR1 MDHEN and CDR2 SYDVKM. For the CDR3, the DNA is TGTGCCAGCAGTCCTCGGCAGGACGGGAGGGCTGAAGCTTTCTTT. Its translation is CASSPRQDGRAEAFF.

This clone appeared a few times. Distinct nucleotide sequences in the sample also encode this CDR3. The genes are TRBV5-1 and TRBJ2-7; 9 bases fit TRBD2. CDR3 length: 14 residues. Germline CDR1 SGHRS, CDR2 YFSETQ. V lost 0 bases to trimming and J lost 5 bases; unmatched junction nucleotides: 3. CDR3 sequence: CASSLDSGRDEQYF. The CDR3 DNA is TGCGCCAGCAGCTTGGATAGCGGGAGAGACGAGCAGTACTTC. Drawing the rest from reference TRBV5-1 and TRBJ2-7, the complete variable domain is KAGVTQTPRYLIKTRGQQVTLSCSPISGHRSVSWYQQTPGQGLQFLFEYFSETQRNKGNFPGRFSGRQFSNSRSEMNVSTLELGDSALYLCASSLDSGRDEQYFGPGTRLTVT.

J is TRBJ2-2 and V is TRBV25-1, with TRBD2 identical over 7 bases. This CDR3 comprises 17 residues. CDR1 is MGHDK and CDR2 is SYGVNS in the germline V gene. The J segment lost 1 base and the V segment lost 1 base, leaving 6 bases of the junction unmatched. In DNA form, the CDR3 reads TGTGCCAGCAGTGAATGGGAAGCGGGACTGAACACCGGGGAGCTGTTTTTT. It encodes CASSEWEAGLNTGELFF.